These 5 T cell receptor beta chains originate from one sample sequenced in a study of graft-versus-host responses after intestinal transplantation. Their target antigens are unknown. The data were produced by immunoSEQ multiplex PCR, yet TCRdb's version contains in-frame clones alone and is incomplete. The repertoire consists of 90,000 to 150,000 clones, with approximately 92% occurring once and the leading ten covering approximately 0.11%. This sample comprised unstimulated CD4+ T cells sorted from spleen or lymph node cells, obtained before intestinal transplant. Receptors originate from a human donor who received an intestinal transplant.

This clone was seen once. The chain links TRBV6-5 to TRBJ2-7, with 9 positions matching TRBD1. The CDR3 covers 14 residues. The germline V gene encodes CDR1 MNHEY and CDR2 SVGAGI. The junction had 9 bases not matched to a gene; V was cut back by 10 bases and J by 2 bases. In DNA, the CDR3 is TGTGCCACCAAGACGGGACAGGGACCCTACGAGCAGTACTTC. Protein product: CATKTGQGPYEQYF.

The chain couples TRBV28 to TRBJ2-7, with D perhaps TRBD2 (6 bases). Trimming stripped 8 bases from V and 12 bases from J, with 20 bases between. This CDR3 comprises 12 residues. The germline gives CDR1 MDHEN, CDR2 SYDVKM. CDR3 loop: CASRINRETVYF. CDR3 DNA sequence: TGTGCCAGCCGAATAAACCGGGAGACGGTGTACTTC.

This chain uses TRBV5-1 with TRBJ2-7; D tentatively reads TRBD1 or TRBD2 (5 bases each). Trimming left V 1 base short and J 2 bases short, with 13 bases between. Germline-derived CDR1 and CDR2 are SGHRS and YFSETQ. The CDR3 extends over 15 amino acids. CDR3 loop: CASSLQGTGPYEQYF. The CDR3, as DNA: TGCGCCAGCAGCTTGCAGGGAACGGGGCCCTACGAGCAGTACTTC. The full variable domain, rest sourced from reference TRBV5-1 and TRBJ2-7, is KAGVTQTPRYLIKTRGQQVTLSCSPISGHRSVSWYQQTPGQGLQFLFEYFSETQRNKGNFPGRFSGRQFSNSRSEMNVSTLELGDSALYLCASSLQGTGPYEQYFGPGTRLTVT.

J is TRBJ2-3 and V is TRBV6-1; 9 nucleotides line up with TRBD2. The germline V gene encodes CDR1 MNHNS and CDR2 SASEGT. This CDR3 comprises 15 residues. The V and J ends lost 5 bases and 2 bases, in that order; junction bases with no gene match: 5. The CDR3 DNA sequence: TGTGCCAGCAGTCGGCGGGAGGGCCCCACAGATACGCAGTATTTT. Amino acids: CASSRREGPTDTQYF.

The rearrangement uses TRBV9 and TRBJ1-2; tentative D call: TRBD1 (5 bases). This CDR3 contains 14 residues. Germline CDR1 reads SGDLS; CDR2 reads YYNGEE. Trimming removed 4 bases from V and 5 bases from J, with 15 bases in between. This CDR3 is CASSPGGGLYGYTF. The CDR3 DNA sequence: TGTGCCAGCAGCCCGGGGGGGGGTTTATATGGCTACACCTTC.